Given below is one TCR beta chain in context. Data came from immunoSEQ multiplex PCR; TCRdb stores just in-frame clones and leaves some out. This sample carries around 620,000 clones, about 95% of them seen once, and the ten largest clones take approximately 0.11%. CD8 cells regarded as naive lacked CD45RO, were positively chosen for CCR7, and omitted terminally differentiated effector memory CD45RA+ cells. CDR3 length equals 17 residues. CDR1 SGHRS and CDR2 YFSETQ come from the germline V gene. V was shortened by 3 bases and J by 6 bases, with 22 bases between the two germline ends. These data come from a study of shared clonotypes between healthy human individuals.

The sequence was collected from a woman aged 25-40 years in good health. This rearrangement joins TRBV5-1 to TRBJ2-1; D is uncertain. The sequenced sample was naive CD8+ T cells sorted from blood. CDR3 DNA: TGCGCCAGCAGCTCGGCTCGGGTTAGCCCGCTTGGCAATGAGCAGTTCTTC. The encoded protein is CASSSARVSPLGNEQFF.